This TCR delta chain stems from a study of TRDV2 sequences in healthy donors (TCRdb year 2020). Study-level background: Fewer than 25 single-cell-derived gamma9delta2 T cell clones spanning the full range of antitumor activity were TCR-sequenced and traced within the bulk repertoire.

What the research found in general, with its limitations: Observed TCRdelta repertoires were highly focused, yet clonotype frequency did not correlate with antitumor functional potential of the respective clone. The TCRdelta clonotypes of several highly reactive clones appeared rare, since those clonotypes could not be detected in the bulk sequencing data from the donors of those clones.

The junction carries 12 bases between V and J, which are trimmed by 3 bases and 2 bases respectively. CDR1 and CDR2 were assigned from the germline V gene as GEAIGNYY and EKD. Inclusive of the bounding cysteine and phenylalanine, the CDR3 is 14 residues long. Only the CDR3 DNA stays, 42 bases, in frame from base 1. This clone was observed a handful of times. Its antigen has not been determined. No quality values exist for individual bases; no much larger clone is one base distant. Complete TCR delta chain (Vdelta2) repertoires were sequenced in bulk to track the frequency of functionally characterized gamma9delta2 T cell clones. The Dutch blood bank supplied purchased peripheral blood from anonymous healthy donors. The gamma9delta2 T cells examined in the study came from the peripheral blood of healthy donors. The protocol used for the library was PCR. Sequencer: Illumina MiSeq. In the original analysis: When TRDV repertoire clonotype frequencies were reported, any clonotype that had only a single read was left out. TCRdb called clones from the public reads with CATT, and repeated DNA sequences were later combined into one row. TCRdb's processing, not the authors', yielded these V and J calls. This sample comprises over a thousand delta-chain clones, over 60% of them detected only once. Together, the top ten hold about 20% of the sample.

The sequence links TRDV2 to TRDJ1; TRDD3 is perhaps the D gene, given 5 matching bases. The sequence derives from a human donor in good health. The specimen sequenced was Vd2+ gamma-delta T cells from blood. The meaning of the sample's cell subset or site label: TCR Vdelta2-expressing (gamma9delta2) T cells. The DNA is as follows: TGTGCCTGTGACCCTTGGGGACGTACCGATAAACTCATCTTT. Translation gives CACDPWGRTDKLIF.